The rows below give T cell receptor beta chains drawn from one sample of a study of T cells in Graves' hyperthyroidism and ophthalmopathy. One entry per CDR3 protein results from TCRdb running MiXCR on the multiplex PCR reads. The data contain hundreds of thousands of distinct CDR3 sequences, approximately 19% of them singletons. Sequenced: blood. The receptors were sampled from a man over 45 with Graves' ophthalmopathy. CDR3s include the opening cysteine and the closing phenylalanine or tryptophan. A D gene is named only where the DNA matches it firmly. Only some rows state a clone size, as once, few, many or a class for expanded clones.

v_call	clone_size	j_call	d_call	cdr3_nt	cdr3_aa
TRBV6-1	few	TRBJ1-1	TRBD1	TGTGCCAGCAGTCCTCCGGGACAGAGAGGTCGTGAAGCTTTCTTT	CASSPPGQRGREAFF
TRBV9	many	TRBJ2-1	TRBD2	TGTGCCAGCGCTCGCGGCGGGAGTGCCTACAATGAGCAGTTCTTC	CASARGGSAYNEQFF
TRBV20-1	many	TRBJ1-1	.	TGCAGTGCTAAGCGACACTTGAACACTGAAGCTTTCTTT	CSAKRHLNTEAFF
TRBV27	.	TRBJ1-1	.	TGTGCCAGAAACCTAGGGTGTGGGATGAACACTGAAGCTTTCTTT	CARNLGCGMNTEAFF
TRBV20-1	many	TRBJ2-5	TRBD2	TGCAGTGCTAGAGTTGGAGGGGCGGGAGGGACCCAGTACTTC	CSARVGGAGGTQYF
TRBV13	few	TRBJ2-5	.	TGTGCCAGCAGCCCCCGTAGGGGTCCAGAGACCCAGTACTTC	CASSPRRGPETQYF
TRBV28	many	TRBJ2-7	.	TGTGCCAGCAGCCCTCAAAGGGAGGTGGTCGAGCAGTACTTC	CASSPQREVVEQYF
TRBV5-1	.	TRBJ2-7	.	TGCGCCAGCAGCTGGGACAACTACGAGCAGTACTTC	CASSWDNYEQYF
TRBV28	.	TRBJ2-7	.	TGTGCCAGCAGTTTGGGCAGGGGGGTCTACGAGCAGTACTTC	CASSLGRGVYEQYF
TRBV6-2/TRBV6-3	.	TRBJ1-1	TRBD1	TGCGCCGGCGGACGAAGGAGACAGGGGAACACTGAAGCTTTCTTT	CAGGRRRQGNTEAFF
TRBV15	.	TRBJ1-2	.	TGTGCCACCAGCAGATCAGGGAACTATGGCTACACCTTC	CATSRSGNYGYTF
TRBV7-9	.	TRBJ1-3	.	TGTGCCAGCAGCGCCGACGGCTCTGGAAACACCATATATTTT	CASSADGSGNTIYF
TRBV6-1	many	TRBJ1-1	.	TGTGCCAGCAGTGTGACAAGAAGCCTTCAAGCTTTCTTT	CASSVTRSLQAFF
TRBV2	many	TRBJ2-7	.	TGTGCCAGCACTCCGGAAGGGACTCCCTCCTACGAGCAGTACTTC	CASTPEGTPSYEQYF
TRBV20-1	many	TRBJ2-5	.	TGCAGTGCTAGAGATCGGGGCAGGCTATCCCTCCAAGAGACCCAGTACTTC	CSARDRGRLSLQETQYF
TRBV7-9	.	TRBJ2-1	.	TGTGCCAGCAGCTTAGCGGAGGTTGTCACAGACAGCGGGTTCTTC	CASSLAEVVTDSGFF
TRBV11-2	few	TRBJ1-4	.	TGTGCCAGCAGCGAACGCCCAGTCTCAAGGCAGGGTGAAAAACTGTTTTTT	CASSERPVSRQGEKLFF
TRBV28	many	TRBJ2-4	.	TGTGCCAGCAGTATACCCACGGCCAAAAACATTCAGTACTTC	CASSIPTAKNIQYF
TRBV14	many	TRBJ2-7	TRBD2	TGTGCCAGCAGCCAAATGGGGACTAGCGGGGCCTACGAGCAGTACTTC	CASSQMGTSGAYEQYF
TRBV5-1	many	TRBJ2-7	TRBD1	TGCGCCAGCAGCTCGCAGGGACAGGGGGCGCTGGAGCAGTACTTC	CASSSQGQGALEQYF
TRBV27	.	TRBJ2-2	TRBD2	TGTGCCAGCATTTTACTGGCGGGAGTCGGTGGGACCGGGGAGCTGTTTTTT	CASILLAGVGGTGELFF
TRBV7-9	few	TRBJ1-2	.	TGTGCCAGCAGCTTAGCCCACAGCCAAGGAAGCGGCTACACCTTC	CASSLAHSQGSGYTF
TRBV11-2	.	TRBJ2-2	.	TGTGCCAGCAGCACACTAGCGAACACCGGGGAGCTGTTTTTT	CASSTLANTGELFF
TRBV15	few	TRBJ2-1	.	TGTGCCACGACGGGACTTACGCGCTACAATGAGCAGTTCTTC	CATTGLTRYNEQFF
TRBV10-2	many	TRBJ2-3	TRBD2	TGCGCCAGCAGTCCCGGGACTAGCGGGAGAGATACGCAGTATTTT	CASSPGTSGRDTQYF
TRBV6-5	.	TRBJ2-5	.	TGTGCCAGCAGTTACTCGGTGTGGATGCAAGAGACCCAGTACTTC	CASSYSVWMQETQYF
TRBV29-1	few	TRBJ2-7	.	TGCAGCGTTGAGGGACGCTCCTACGAGCAGTACTTC	CSVEGRSYEQYF
TRBV2	many	TRBJ1-5	TRBD1	TGTGCCAGCAGGGGACAGAGGAATAATCAGCCCCAGCATTTT	CASRGQRNNQPQHF
TRBV6-2/TRBV6-3	few	TRBJ2-4	.	TGTGCCAGCAGTTTCCTAGGGGGGGCCAAAAACATTCAGTACTTC	CASSFLGGAKNIQYF
TRBV27	.	TRBJ2-1	.	TGTGCCAGCAGTTTAAAAGGGGCGAGGAATGAGCAGTTCTTC	CASSLKGARNEQFF
TRBV20-1	.	TRBJ1-1	.	TGCAGTGCGACCCCAGGCACTGAAGCTTTCTTT	CSATPGTEAFF
TRBV5-6	.	TRBJ2-7	.	TGTGCCAGCAGCCCTGGACAATTTTCCGAGCAGTACTTC	CASSPGQFSEQYF
TRBV11-2	.	TRBJ2-7	TRBD2	TGTGCCAGCAGAGGGCTTAAGCGGGAGGGCGAGCAGTACTTC	CASRGLKREGEQYF
TRBV7-2	.	TRBJ1-3	TRBD1	TGTGCCAGCAGCAGAGACAGGGCTAGCTCTGGAAACACCATATATTTT	CASSRDRASSGNTIYF
TRBV3-1	.	TRBJ1-2	.	TGTGCCAGCAGCCAAGTCGAGGGACCAAACTATGGCTACACCTTC	CASSQVEGPNYGYTF
TRBV27	few	TRBJ1-2	TRBD1	TGTGCCAGCAGTCCCGAGACAGGGGGGATTTATGGCTACACCTTC	CASSPETGGIYGYTF
TRBV28	many	TRBJ1-5	.	TGTGCCAGCAGTTTAGGGGGAGTTGATCAGCCCCAGCATTTT	CASSLGGVDQPQHF
TRBV3-1	.	TRBJ1-1	.	TGTGCCAGCAGCGGCGGACAGAGGACAGCAGCTTTCTTT	CASSGGQRTAAFF
TRBV7-2	.	TRBJ2-7	.	TGTGCCAGCAGCTTAGTCGATGGGGGCTCCTACGAGCAGTACTTC	CASSLVDGGSYEQYF